This paragraph covers one T cell receptor (beta chain) sequence. Its antigen is unidentified. This entry belongs to a study of T cells after posttransplantation cyclophosphamide. CDR3 length: 15 residues. Germline V lookup: CDR1 LNHNV, CDR2 YYDKDF (reference sequence). V was clipped by 0 bases and J by 5 bases, with 13 bases between them. Overall study results and limits: Donor-recipient repertoire similarity was low at 1-2 months, rising over year one.

TCRdb's table, derived via immunoSEQ multiplex PCR, lists solely in-frame clones and lacks some. The top ten clones hold about 3% of a sample with tens of thousands of clones, around 84% of them seen once. The sequencing input was PBMCs. The source is a man younger than 45 with a blood cancer, CMV-positive, and with a related stem cell donor. This chain links TRBV15 with TRBJ1-1; no clear D gene. The CDR3 sequence is CATSRDGSGGTEAFF. For the CDR3, the DNA is TGTGCCACCAGCAGAGATGGTTCGGGAGGGACTGAAGCTTTCTTT.